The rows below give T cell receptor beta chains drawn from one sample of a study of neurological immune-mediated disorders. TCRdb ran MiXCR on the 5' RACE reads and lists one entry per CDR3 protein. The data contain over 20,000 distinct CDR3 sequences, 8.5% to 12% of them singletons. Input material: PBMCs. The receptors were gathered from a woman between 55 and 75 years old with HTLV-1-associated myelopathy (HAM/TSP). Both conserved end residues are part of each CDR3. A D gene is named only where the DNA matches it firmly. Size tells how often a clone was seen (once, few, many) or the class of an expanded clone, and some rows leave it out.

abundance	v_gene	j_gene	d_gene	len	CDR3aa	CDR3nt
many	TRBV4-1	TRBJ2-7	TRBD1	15	CASSQETGTDYEQYF	TGCGCCAGCAGCCAAGAGACCGGGACAGATTACGAGCAGTACTTC
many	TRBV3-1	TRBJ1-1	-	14	CASSQVRRVHEAFF	TGTGCCAGCAGCCAAGTACGCAGGGTCCATGAAGCTTTCTTT
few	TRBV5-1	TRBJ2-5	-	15	CASSSLDSREETQYF	TGCGCCAGCAGCTCCCTGGACAGCAGGGAAGAGACCCAGTACTTC
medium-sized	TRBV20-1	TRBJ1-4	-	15	CSARDVGVANEKLFF	TGCAGTGCTAGAGATGTCGGGGTAGCTAATGAAAAACTGTTTTTT
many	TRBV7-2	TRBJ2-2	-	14	CASRGQMNTGELFF	TGTGCCAGCAGAGGACAGATGAACACCGGGGAGCTGTTTTTT
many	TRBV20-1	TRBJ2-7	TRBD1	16	CSARAWDRDVFSEQYF	TGCAGTGCTAGAGCCTGGGACAGGGATGTCTTCTCCGAGCAGTACTTC
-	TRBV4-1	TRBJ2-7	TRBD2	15	CASSQELATFYEQYF	TGCGCCAGCAGCCAAGAACTAGCGACCTTTTATGAGCAGTACTTC
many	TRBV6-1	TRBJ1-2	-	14	CASRADRRAYGYTF	TGTGCCAGCAGGGCTGACCGGCGGGCCTATGGCTACACCTTC
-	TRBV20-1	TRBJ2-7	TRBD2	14	CSAGTSGGVYEQYF	TGCAGTGCTGGGACTAGCGGGGGCGTCTACGAGCAGTACTTC
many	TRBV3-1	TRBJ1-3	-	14	CASSQAGSGNTIYF	TGTGCCAGCAGCCAAGCGGGCTCTGGAAACACCATATATTTT
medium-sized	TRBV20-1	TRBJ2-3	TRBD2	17	CSASVRLAGGPTDTQYF	TGCAGTGCTAGTGTTCGGCTAGCGGGGGGGCCAACAGATACGCAGTATTTT
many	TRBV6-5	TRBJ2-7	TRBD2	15	CASSYVGGRSYEQYF	TGTGCCAGCAGTTACGTCGGGGGGAGGTCCTACGAGCAGTACTTC
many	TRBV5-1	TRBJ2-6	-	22	CASSLVSDRNFGGPSGANVLTF	TGCGCCAGCAGCTTGGTTTCGGACAGGAACTTTGGAGGGCCCTCTGGGGCCAACGTCCTGACTTTC
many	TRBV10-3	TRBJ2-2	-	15	CAISEPGVNTGELFF	TGTGCCATCAGTGAACCAGGGGTTAACACCGGGGAGCTGTTTTTT
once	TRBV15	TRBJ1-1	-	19	CATSRGYYRATQGRAEALF	TGTGCCACCAGCAGAGGATACTACAGGGCCACTCAGGGCAGGGCTGAAGCTTTATTT
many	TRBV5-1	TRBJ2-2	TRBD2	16	CASSLLAGPDTGELFF	TGCGCCAGCAGCTTGTTAGCGGGGCCCGATACCGGGGAGCTGTTTTTT
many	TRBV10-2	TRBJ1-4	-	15	CASSEREDGGEKLFF	TGCGCCAGCAGTGAAAGGGAAGATGGTGGTGAAAAACTGTTTTTT
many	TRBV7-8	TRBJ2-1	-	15	CASSLSRQDVDEQFF	TGTGCCAGCAGCTTATCCAGACAGGACGTCGATGAGCAGTTCTTC
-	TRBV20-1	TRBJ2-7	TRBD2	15	CSAGLGGADTYEQYF	TGCAGTGCTGGCCTCGGGGGGGCTGACACCTACGAGCAGTACTTC
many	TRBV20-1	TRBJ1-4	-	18	CSARLQGFDKRANEKLFF	TGCAGTGCTAGACTACAGGGTTTCGACAAAAGGGCTAATGAAAAACTGTTTTTT
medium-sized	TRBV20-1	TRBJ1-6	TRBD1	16	CSARAPTGGTSSPLHF	TGCAGTGCTAGGGCCCCGACAGGGGGAACAAGTTCACCCCTCCACTTT
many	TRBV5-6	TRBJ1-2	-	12	CASSFEGDGYTF	TGTGCCAGCAGCTTCGAAGGGGATGGCTACACCTTC
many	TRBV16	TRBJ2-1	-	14	CASSPTSGNNEQFF	TGTGCCAGCAGCCCAACCTCGGGTAACAATGAGCAGTTCTTC
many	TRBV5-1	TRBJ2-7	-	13	CASSLLWGDEQYF	TGCGCCAGCAGCTTACTTTGGGGTGACGAGCAGTACTTC
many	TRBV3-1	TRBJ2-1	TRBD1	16	CASSRLTGYNDNEQFF	TGTGCCAGCAGCCGATTGACAGGGTATAATGACAATGAGCAGTTCTTC
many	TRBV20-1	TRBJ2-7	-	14	CSARSGEISYEQYF	TGCAGTGCTAGGTCGGGGGAAATCTCCTACGAGCAGTACTTC
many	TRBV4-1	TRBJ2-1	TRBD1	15	CASSQGRGQVNEQFF	TGCGCCAGCAGCCAAGGCAGGGGGCAAGTTAATGAGCAGTTCTTC